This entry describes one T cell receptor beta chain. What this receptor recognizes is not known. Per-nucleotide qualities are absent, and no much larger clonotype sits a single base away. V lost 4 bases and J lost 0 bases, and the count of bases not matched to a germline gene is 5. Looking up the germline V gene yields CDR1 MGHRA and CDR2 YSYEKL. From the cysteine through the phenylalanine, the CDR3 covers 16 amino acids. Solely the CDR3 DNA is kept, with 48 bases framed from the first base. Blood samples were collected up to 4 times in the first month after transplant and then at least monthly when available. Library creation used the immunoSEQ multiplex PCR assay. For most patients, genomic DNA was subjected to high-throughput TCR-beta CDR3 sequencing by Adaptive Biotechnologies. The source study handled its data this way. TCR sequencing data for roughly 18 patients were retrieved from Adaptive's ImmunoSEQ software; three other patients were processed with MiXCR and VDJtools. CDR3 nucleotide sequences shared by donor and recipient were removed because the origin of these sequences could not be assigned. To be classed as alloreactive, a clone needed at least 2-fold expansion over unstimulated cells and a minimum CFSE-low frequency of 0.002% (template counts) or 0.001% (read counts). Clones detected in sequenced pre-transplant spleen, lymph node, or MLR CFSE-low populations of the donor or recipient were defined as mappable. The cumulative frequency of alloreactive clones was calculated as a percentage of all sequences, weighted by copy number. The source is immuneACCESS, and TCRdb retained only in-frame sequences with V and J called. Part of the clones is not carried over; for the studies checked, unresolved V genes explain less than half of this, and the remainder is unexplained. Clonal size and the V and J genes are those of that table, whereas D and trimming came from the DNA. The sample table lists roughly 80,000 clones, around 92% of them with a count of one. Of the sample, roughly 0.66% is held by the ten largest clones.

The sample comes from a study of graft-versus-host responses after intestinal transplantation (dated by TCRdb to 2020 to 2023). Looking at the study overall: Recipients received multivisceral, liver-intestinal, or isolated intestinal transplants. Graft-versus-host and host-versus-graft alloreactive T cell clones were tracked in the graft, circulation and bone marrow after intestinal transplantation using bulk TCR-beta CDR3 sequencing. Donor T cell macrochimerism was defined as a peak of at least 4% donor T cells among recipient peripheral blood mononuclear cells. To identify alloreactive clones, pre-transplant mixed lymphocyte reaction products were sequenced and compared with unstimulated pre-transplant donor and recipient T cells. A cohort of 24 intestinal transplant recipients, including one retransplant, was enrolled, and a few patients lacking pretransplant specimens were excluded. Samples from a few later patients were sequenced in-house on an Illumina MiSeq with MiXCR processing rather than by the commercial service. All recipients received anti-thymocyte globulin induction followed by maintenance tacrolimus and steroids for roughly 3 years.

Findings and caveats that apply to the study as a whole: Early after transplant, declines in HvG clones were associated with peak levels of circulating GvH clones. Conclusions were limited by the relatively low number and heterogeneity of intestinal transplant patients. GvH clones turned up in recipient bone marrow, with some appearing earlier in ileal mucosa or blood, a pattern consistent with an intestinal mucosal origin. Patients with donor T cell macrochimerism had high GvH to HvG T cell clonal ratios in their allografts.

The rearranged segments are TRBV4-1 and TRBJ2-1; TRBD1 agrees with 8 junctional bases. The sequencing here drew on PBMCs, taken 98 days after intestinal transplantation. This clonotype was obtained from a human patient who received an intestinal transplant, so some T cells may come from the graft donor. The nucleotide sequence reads TGCGCCAGCAGCCGCCTACAGGGGGGCTCCTACAATGAGCAGTTCTTC. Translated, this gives CASSRLQGGSYNEQFF.